This entry concerns a single TCR beta chain. This sample was included in a study of control samples from healthy donors and cancer patients. Using immunoSEQ multiplex PCR, the repertoire was profiled, and TCRdb retains in-frame clones only, with some absent. The repertoire holds 150,000 or so clones, with roughly 92% as singletons. The ends lost 3 bases at V and 10 bases at J; junction bases unmatched: 12. Germline CDR1 and CDR2: SGHAT and FQNNGV. This CDR3 comprises 15 residues. This TCR was recovered from a man aged 18 to 30 in good health. The chain joins TRBV11-2 to TRBJ2-1; TRBD1 aligns across 7 bases. The sample consisted of blood. The DNA of the CDR3 is TGTGCCAGCAGCTTGCTGCGGACAGGATCTGCCGAGCAGTTCTTC. Amino acids: CASSLLRTGSAEQFF. Full variable domain (outside the CDR3, taken from reference TRBV11-2 and TRBJ2-1): EAGVAQSPRYKIIEKRQSVAFWCNPISGHATLYWYQQILGQGPKLLIQFQNNGVVDDSQLPKDRFSAERLKGVDSTLKIQPAKLEDSAVYLCASSLLRTGSAEQFFGPGTRLTVL.